This entry lists 22 T cell receptor beta chains sequenced from one sample in a study of T cell responses to AZD1222 COVID-19 vaccine (dated by TCRdb to the early 2020s). The library was generated by the immunoSEQ multiplex PCR assay. This is the immuneACCESS table as TCRdb keeps it, with only in-frame sequences that have V and J called. A part of the clones is gone; compared with another copy, unresolved V genes explain less than half, and the rest is unexplained. A total of roughly 120,000 clones appear in this sample, around 87% of them only once. Together, the top ten hold roughly 3.6% of the sample. Taken with the paper, the label for time point translates to: baseline before first vaccination. Sequencing used peripheral blood, obtained on day 0 of AZD1222 vaccination. The receptor source for this set is an adult in good health.

This chain uses TRBV6-6 with TRBJ2-5; D is perhaps TRBD2 (6 bases). V was cut by 4 bases and J by 5 bases, with 14 bases left in between. The CDR3 extends over 14 amino acids. Germline assignment: CDR1 MNHNY and CDR2 SVGAGI (reference sequence). In nucleotides, the CDR3 is TGTGCCAGCAGTTTATTAGCGGCGGGCGAGACCCAGTACTTC. Its translation is CASSLLAAGETQYF.

In this sample, this clone turned up a few times. This chain connects TRBV6-4 to TRBJ2-1; perhaps D is TRBD1 or TRBD2 (5 bases each). Trimming left V 6 bases short and J 4 bases short, with 16 bases between. CDR1 is MRHNA, CDR2 SNTAGT, per germline. The CDR3 is made up of 15 amino acids. The CDR3 protein is CASSETVGGYNEQFF. The CDR3 coding sequence is TGTGCCAGCAGCGAGACAGTAGGAGGATACAATGAGCAGTTCTTC.

This chain connects TRBV2 to TRBJ2-7; the D gene is possibly TRBD2 (6 bases). Germline CDR1 SNHLY, CDR2 FYNNEI. The CDR3 loop spans 13 amino acids. Trimming removed 5 bases from V and 2 bases from J, with 10 bases in between. The CDR3 nucleotides read TGTGCCAGCAGTCGGGACTCCACCTACGAGCAGTACTTC. Its translation is CASSRDSTYEQYF.

The chain joins TRBV12-5 to TRBJ2-3; D gene ambiguous. Per germline, CDR1 LGHNT and CDR2 FRNRAP. V lost 7 bases, J lost 2 bases, and 16 bases lay in between. The CDR3 consists of 15 residues. DNA for the CDR3: TGTGCTAGTGCCCCCGTTCATGGGCCCACAGATACGCAGTATTTT. Translated, it gives CASAPVHGPTDTQYF. Full variable domain (remainder filled in from reference TRBV12-5 and TRBJ2-3): DARVTQTPRHKVTEMGQEVTMRCQPILGHNTVFWYRQTMMQGLELLAYFRNRAPLDDSGMPKDRFSAEMPDATLATLKIQPSEPRDSAVYFCASAPVHGPTDTQYFGPGTRLTVL.

The V gene is TRBV6-5, the J gene TRBJ1-2; 9 bases align to TRBD1. V shed 6 bases, J shed 6 bases, and the junction held 11 bases outside the gene matches. The CDR3 covers 15 residues. CDR1 and CDR2 from the germline V gene are MNHEY and SVGAGI. DNA for the CDR3: TGTGCCAGCAGGACTCCAGGACAGGGGATTAATGGCTACACCTTC. Its protein is CASRTPGQGINGYTF.

V gene TRBV7-3 combines with J gene TRBJ1-2; TRBD1 might be the D (5 bases). V lost 6 bases, J lost 4 bases, and 12 bases lay in between. CDR3 size: 13 residues. Germline V CDR1 and CDR2: SGHTA, FQGTGA. CDR3 region: CASSPGEGYGYTF. The CDR3 DNA reads as TGTGCCAGCAGTCCGGGGGAGGGCTATGGCTACACCTTC.

The chain carries TRBV6-5 and TRBJ1-1; D gene uncertain. This CDR3 contains 13 residues. Trimming took 8 bases from V and 0 from J, leaving 10 bases between them. The germline V gene encodes CDR1 MNHEY and CDR2 SVGAGI. CDR3 loop: CASSPEMNTEAFF. The CDR3 nucleotides read TGTGCCAGCTCACCGGAAATGAACACTGAAGCTTTCTTT.

This clone occurred a few times. The chain recombines TRBV19 with TRBJ1-5; TRBD1 is a possible D gene (5 bases). CDR1 LNHDA and CDR2 SQIVND come from the germline V gene (reference sequence). Trimming took off 3 bases at V and 2 bases at J, with 14 bases between the two ends. The CDR3 consists of 16 residues. The CDR3 nucleotides are TGTGCCAGTAGTATTAGGGCAGGGAGGGGCAATCAGCCCCAGCATTTT. It yields the protein CASSIRAGRGNQPQHF.

This chain uses TRBV4-1 with TRBJ1-6; the D is unclear. Germline V gene data show CDR1 as MGHRA and CDR2 as YSYEKL. V dropped 1 base and J dropped 7 bases, with 5 bases sitting between them. The CDR3 sequence is 13 residues long. In DNA, the CDR3 is TGCGCCAGCAGCCAAGGTGTGAATTCACCCCTCCACTTT. Amino acids: CASSQGVNSPLHF.

The V gene is TRBV5-4, the J gene TRBJ2-5, with TRBD2 matching over 14 bases. V shed 4 bases and J 2 bases; nucleotides not matched to a gene: 4. Germline V gene lookup returns CDR1 SGHNT and CDR2 YYREEE (reference sequence). The CDR3 runs 16 residues. This CDR3 is CASSPRLAGGQETQYF. The CDR3 DNA is TGTGCCAGCAGCCCCCGACTAGCGGGGGGGCAAGAGACCCAGTACTTC.

The chain combines TRBV19 with TRBJ1-2, with D possibly matching TRBD1 (5 bases). The V end was cut by 3 bases, the J end by 10 bases, with 15 bases between. CDR1 is LNHDA, CDR2 SQIVND, per germline (reference sequence). This CDR3 spans 13 amino acids. The CDR3 loop reads CASSIGTGSDYTF. In DNA form, the CDR3 reads TGTGCCAGTAGTATCGGTACAGGATCTGACTACACCTTC.

The chain employs TRBV24-1 and TRBJ2-1, with D possibly called TRBD1 or TRBD2 (5 bases each). The V gene lost 4 bases and the J gene lost 4 bases, with 16 bases spanning the gap. From germline, CDR1 is KGHDR and CDR2 SFDVKD. The CDR3 has 16 amino acids. In DNA, the CDR3 is TGTGCCACCAGTGACTCTGGCCACGGGGCTTACAATGAGCAGTTCTTC. It specifies CATSDSGHGAYNEQFF.

The chain joins TRBV6-4 to TRBJ1-5; D is unresolved. Trimming stripped 0 bases from V and 4 bases from J, with 4 bases between. The CDR3 is 13 amino acids. Germline CDR1 and CDR2: MRHNA and SNTAGT. The CDR3 sequence: CASSDSGNQPQHF. In DNA, the CDR3 is TGTGCCAGCAGTGACTCGGGAAATCAGCCCCAGCATTTT.

The genes are TRBV4-3 and TRBJ2-3; possible D gene TRBD1, 6 bases. Germline CDR1 reads LGHNA; CDR2 reads YSLEER. The CDR3 contains 14 residues. V lost 7 bases and J 0 bases, leaving 11 bases between the germline ends. CDR3: CASKGTTSTDTQYF. In DNA, the CDR3 is TGCGCCAGCAAAGGGACAACTAGCACAGATACGCAGTATTTT.

This chain links TRBV5-6 with TRBJ1-1; 8 bases align to TRBD1. Looked up from germline, CDR1 is SGHDT and CDR2 is YYEEEE. V shed 3 bases and J 5 bases; nucleotides not matched to a gene: 12. The CDR3 loop spans 16 amino acids. DNA for the CDR3: TGTGCCAGCAGCTACCAGGGGGCATTATTAAGGACTGAAGCTTTCTTT. It specifies CASSYQGALLRTEAFF.

The V and J genes are TRBV5-1 and TRBJ2-5; no reliable D call. V lost 0 bases and J lost 5, with 14 bases in between. This CDR3 comprises 15 residues. CDR1 is SGHRS and CDR2 is YFSETQ in the germline V gene. The CDR3 region is CASSLGSVQIETQYF. CDR3 bases: TGCGCCAGCAGCTTGGGGTCCGTTCAGATTGAGACCCAGTACTTC.

The chain recombines TRBV5-4 with TRBJ2-5, with 8 bases that match TRBD2. The CDR3 covers 16 residues. Germline trimming cut 1 base from V and 1 base from J; bases unmatched to any gene: 6. The germline gives CDR1 SGHNT, CDR2 YYREEE (reference sequence). In nucleotides, the CDR3 is TGTGCCAGCAGCTTGCTTGGCGGGGGGCCCCAAGAGACCCAGTACTTC. Residues: CASSLLGGGPQETQYF.

This clone was recorded only once. The chain uses TRBV7-8 and TRBJ1-3, with unresolved D. Trimming left V 2 bases short and J 2 bases short, with 13 bases between. There are 16 residues in the CDR3. Germline lookup yields CDR1 SGHVS and CDR2 FQNEAQ. Here the CDR3 DNA reads TGTGCCAGCAGCTTATGGCGCCTACCCACTGGAAACACCATATATTTT. The encoded protein is CASSLWRLPTGNTIYF.

V gene TRBV6-5 combines with J gene TRBJ2-2; D assignment may be TRBD1 or TRBD2 (5 bases each). V lost 6 bases to trimming and J lost 5 bases, with 7 bases between them. Germline lookup yields CDR1 MNHEY and CDR2 SVGAGI. The CDR3 totals 12 residues. The DNA of the CDR3 is TGTGCCAGCAGGGGGGAAACCGGGGAGCTGTTTTTT. Its translation: CASRGETGELFF.

CDR3 residues: CASSPGGGRGSGANVLTF. The DNA of the CDR3 is TGTGCCAGCAGCCCTGGTGGGGGAAGGGGTAGTGGGGCCAACGTCCTGACTTTC. The rearrangement uses TRBV5-5 and TRBJ2-6; D might be TRBD1 or TRBD2, each matching 5 bases. The CDR3 covers 18 residues. The V end was cut by 4 bases, the J end by 3 bases, with 20 bases between. Per germline, CDR1 SGHKS and CDR2 YYEKEE (reference sequence).

This chain connects TRBV29-1 to TRBJ1-2; 8 bases line up with TRBD1. The CDR3 consists of 14 residues. Per the germline V gene, CDR1 is SQVTM and CDR2 is ANQGSEA. The junction had 12 bases not matched to a gene; V was cut back by 4 bases and J by 8 bases. For the CDR3, the DNA is TGCAGCGTTGCCCCGGGACAGGTGGCTATGGGCTACACCTTC. Amino acids: CSVAPGQVAMGYTF.

This chain links TRBV6-6 with TRBJ1-2, with TRBD1 matching 7 bases. Germline values: CDR1 MNHNY, CDR2 SVGAGI (reference sequence). This CDR3 has 16 residues. The V segment lost 2 bases and the J segment 5 bases; nucleotides outside the gene matches: 11. The CDR3 sequence is CASSYAQATGLYGYTF. The CDR3 DNA reads as TGTGCCAGCAGTTACGCTCAGGCGACAGGGCTATATGGCTACACCTTC.